This T cell receptor beta chain was captured in a study of blood T cell repertoires in COVID-19. This clone has only a few counts. The CDR3 runs to 12 residues. Germline V CDR1 and CDR2: LNHDA, SQIVND (reference sequence). Trimming pared 9 bases from V and 7 bases from J, leaving 10 bases between. Sequencing was performed with immunoSEQ multiplex PCR; in TCRdb, only in-frame clones are kept and a portion is missing. The sample includes 100,000 or so clones, roughly 88% seen only once; the top ten take approximately 5.3%. Sequencing was carried out using peripheral blood. The V gene is TRBV19, the J gene TRBJ1-6; tentatively, D is TRBD1 (5 bases). The TCR originated in a human donor in a cohort sampled during active COVID-19. The CDR3 nucleotides read TGTGCCAGCCGACAGCCAAATTCACCCCTCCACTTT. This codes for CASRQPNSPLHF. Together with reference TRBV19 and TRBJ1-6, the CDR3 gives the full variable domain: DGGITQSPKYLFRKEGQNVTLSCEQNLNHDAMYWYRQDPGQGLRLIYYSQIVNDFQKGDIAEGYSVSREKKESFPLTVTSAQKNPTAFYLCASRQPNSPLHFGNGTRLTVT.